What follows are 30 T cell receptor beta chains derived from one specimen sequenced in a study. Treg sorting used a CD4+CD25+CD127-/low gate. TCRdb analysed the 5' RACE reads with MiXCR anew, one entry per CDR3 protein. Of fewer than 55,000 distinct CDR3 sequences listed, approximately 23% are singletons. Material for sequencing was Tregs sorted from a lymph node. The receptors here all came from a female donor with breast cancer.

This clonotype has a count of ten or more. The chain carries TRBV7-8 and TRBJ1-4; TRBD1 aligns across 7 bases. Per germline, CDR1 SGHVS and CDR2 FQNEAQ. Trimming took 2 bases from V and 8 from J; bases not matched to a gene: 2. This CDR3 contains 13 residues. The CDR3 region is CASSLTGAEKLFF. DNA of the CDR3: TGTGCCAGCAGCTTAACAGGGGCCGAAAAACTGTTTTTT.

This clonotype has at least ten counts. The rearrangement links TRBV9 to TRBJ2-7; D ambiguous. The CDR3 length is 14 residues. V dropped 0 bases and J dropped 3 bases, with 10 bases sitting between them. Germline CDR1 reads SGDLS; CDR2 reads YYNGEE. In DNA, the CDR3 is TGTGCCAGCAGCGTAGAAGTAAACTACTACGAGCAGTACTTC. It specifies CASSVEVNYYEQYF.

To note about this clonotype: The missing conserved phenylalanine or tryptophan at the end of this CDR3 makes a read error likely. The CDR3 loop reads CASSLVGPPRNEQFL. The CDR3 coding sequence is TGTGCCAGCAGCTTAGTGGGTCCCCCTAGAAATGAGCAGTTCCTC. V and J are TRBV11-2 and TRBJ2-1, with D unresolved. This CDR3 is built from 15 residues. The germline V gene encodes CDR1 SGHAT and CDR2 FQNNGV. The ends were cut back, 1 base at V and 7 bases at J, with 14 bases in the middle.

This clonotype came up many times. The genes are TRBV20-1 and TRBJ2-7; 7 bases map to TRBD2. The CDR3 spans 11 residues. CDR1 DFQATT and CDR2 SNEGSKA come from the germline V gene (reference sequence). The DNA of the CDR3 is TGCAGCACAGCGGGGACCTACGAGCAGTACTTC. Protein: CSTAGTYEQYF.

This rearrangement joins TRBV6-2 or TRBV6-3 to TRBJ2-7, with 9 bases identical to TRBD2. This CDR3 contains 19 residues. The germline V gene has CDR1 MNHEY and CDR2 SVGEGT. V was clipped by 3 bases and J by 0 bases; unmatched bases: 15. The CDR3: CASSYLRLAGYSSSYEQYF. For the CDR3, the DNA is TGTGCCAGCAGTTATTTGAGGCTAGCGGGATATTCAAGCTCCTACGAGCAGTACTTC.

This clonotype occurred many times. V is TRBV12-3 or TRBV12-4 and J is TRBJ2-3; D remains ambiguous. V was pared by 5 bases and J by 2 bases, with 8 bases between. The CDR3 consists of 13 residues. DNA of the CDR3: TGTGCCAGCAGTCCCTCTCTCACAGATACGCAGTATTTT. It translates to CASSPSLTDTQYF.

As to this clonotype: Because the CDR3 is missing its conserved closing phenylalanine or tryptophan, this is likely a read error. The chain is built from TRBV20-1 and TRBJ2-1, with D perhaps matching TRBD2 (6 bases). There are 14 residues in the CDR3. Germline lookup yields CDR1 DFQATT and CDR2 SNEGSKA (reference sequence). CDR3 coding DNA: TGCGGTGCAGGCTTGGGCGGGGATTACAATGAGCAGTTCCTC. Translation: CGAGLGGDYNEQFL.

Turning to this clonotype: Since a much larger clone is just one base distant, this may be a read error. CDR3 sequence reads: CASSLVRGGMETQYF. The CDR3 nucleotides read TGTGCCAGCAGCTTAGTGAGAGGGGGCATGGAGACCCAGTACTTC. V and J are TRBV7-6 and TRBJ2-5; 7 bases agree with TRBD1. This CDR3 has 15 amino acids. V shed 1 base, J shed 5 bases, and the junction held 7 bases outside the gene matches. The germline V gene has CDR1 SGHVS and CDR2 FNYEAQ.

This clonotype was counted many times. The genes are TRBV20-1 and TRBJ2-3, with 10 bases fitting TRBD2. V lost 6 bases and J lost 3; bases outside the gene matches: 3. The germline gives CDR1 DFQATT, CDR2 SNEGSKA (reference sequence). CDR3 length: 13 amino acids. In DNA, the CDR3 is TGCAGTGCGGGGACTAGCGCTACAGATACGCAGTATTTT. It encodes CSAGTSATDTQYF.

This clonotype was seen only a few times. At one end the junction does not follow the germline gene, possibly because of a read error. J is TRBJ1-5 and V is TRBV28; unclear D gene. This CDR3 has 13 residues. The germline V gene encodes CDR1 MDHEN and CDR2 SYDVKM. The CDR3, as DNA: TGTGCGAGCAAGGCGTATAGCAATCAGCCCCAGCATTTT. Its translation is CASKAYSNQPQHF.

This clonotype occurred a few times. This chain joins TRBV15 and TRBJ2-7; 9 bases align to TRBD2. CDR1 LNHNV and CDR2 YYDKDF come from the germline V gene (reference sequence). Trimming at V came to 6 bases and at J to 2 bases, leaving 17 bases not matched to a gene. The CDR3 has 18 residues. This CDR3 is CATSSRNIAGDDPYEQYF. The CDR3 DNA is TGTGCCACCAGTTCGCGAAACATAGCGGGAGACGATCCCTACGAGCAGTACTTC.

The sample holds a few counts of this clonotype. This sequence joins TRBV28 and TRBJ2-7, with 12 bases matching TRBD1. The CDR3 covers 14 residues. Germline CDR1 reads MDHEN; CDR2 reads SYDVKM. The V segment lost 2 bases and the J segment 5 bases; nucleotides outside the gene matches: 1. For the CDR3, the DNA is TGTGCCAGCAGTTTAGGGACAGGGGGCCACGAGCAGTACTTC. It translates to CASSLGTGGHEQYF.

This clonotype occurred many times. V usage is TRBV12-3 or TRBV12-4 and J usage is TRBJ1-2; 8 bases are shared with TRBD1. The ends lost 6 bases at V and 2 bases at J; junction bases unmatched: 5. The CDR3 contains 14 residues. CDR3 in DNA: TGTGCCAGCAGACCAGGGGGCATAAACTATGGCTACACCTTC. Protein: CASRPGGINYGYTF.

Note on this clonotype: One end of the junction varies from germline; a read error may be responsible. The chain recombines TRBV5-1 with TRBJ2-7; 8 bases line up with TRBD1. Per the germline V gene, CDR1 is SGHRS and CDR2 is YFSETQ. The CDR3 length is 14 residues. CDR3 region: CTSSRQGTSYEQYF. In DNA form, the CDR3 reads TGCACCAGCAGTCGACAGGGGACCTCCTACGAGCAGTACTTC.

Details on this clonotype: A much larger clonotype is one base distant, so this may be a read error. The missing conserved phenylalanine or tryptophan at the end of this CDR3 makes a read error likely. The rearrangement links TRBV12-3 or TRBV12-4 to TRBJ2-3; TRBD2 agrees at 10 bases. The CDR3 has 18 amino acids. V lost 4 bases to trimming and J lost 5 bases; unmatched junction nucleotides: 15. CDR3 nucleotide sequence: TGTGCCAGCAGTTATACACTAGGCCTAGCGGGAGCTGGAGATACGCAGTATCTT. It is translated as CASSYTLGLAGAGDTQYL.

The chain links TRBV6-1 to TRBJ1-5, with 8 positions matching TRBD1. The CDR3 extends over 13 amino acids. V dropped 6 bases and J dropped 5; count of bases not matched to a gene: 3. CDR1 is MNHNS, CDR2 SASEGT, per germline. The CDR3 protein is CASRGQDYQPQHF. CDR3 DNA sequence: TGTGCCAGCAGGGGACAGGATTATCAGCCCCAGCATTTT.

The sample holds a few counts of this clonotype. The chain links TRBV3-1 to TRBJ1-1; unclear D gene. The CDR3 length is 14 residues. CDR1 and CDR2 from the germline V gene are LGHDT and YNNKEL (reference sequence). V lost 2 bases and J lost 0, with 7 bases in between. The CDR3 DNA reads TGTGCCAGCAGCCAATTGAGTTTGAACACTGAAGCTTTCTTT. Translation: CASSQLSLNTEAFF.

About this clonotype: This sequence may be a read error, since a much larger clone differs from it by one base. This chain links TRBV7-2 with TRBJ2-7, with D perhaps TRBD1 (6 bases). The CDR3 length is 13 residues. Germline lookup yields CDR1 SGHTA and CDR2 FQGNSA. CDR3 nucleotides: TGTGCCGGCAGCTCTACAGGGTACTACGAGCAGTACTTC. It codes for CAGSSTGYYEQYF. Based on the CDR3 plus reference TRBV7-2 and TRBJ2-7, the full variable domain is GAGVSQSPSNKVTEKGKDVELRCDPISGHTALYWYRQSLGQGLEFLIYFQGNSAPDKSGLPSDRFSAERTGGSVSTLTIQRTQQEDSAVYLCAGSSTGYYEQYFGPGTRLTVT.

This clonotype was detected ten times or more. The rearrangement links TRBV30 to TRBJ2-2; 8 nucleotides align to TRBD2. Germline CDR1 is GTSNPN and CDR2 is SVGIG (reference sequence). The CDR3 runs to 14 residues. After removal of 4 bases from V and 6 bases from J, the junction contained 7 bases not matched to a gene. CDR3 sequence (DNA): TGTGCCTGGACACAGACTAGCGCGGCCGGGGAGCTGTTTTTT. It yields the protein CAWTQTSAAGELFF.

This chain joins TRBV5-1 and TRBJ2-7; D not certain. Germline CDR1 SGHRS, CDR2 YFSETQ. The CDR3 spans 13 residues. V was pared by 2 bases and J by 6 bases, with 12 bases between. CDR3 sequence: CASSLDGPREQYF. CDR3 nucleotides: TGCGCCAGCAGCTTAGACGGACCGCGCGAGCAGTACTTC.

The chain carries TRBV20-1 and TRBJ2-5; D tentatively fits TRBD1 or TRBD2 (7 bases each). The length of the CDR3 is 15 residues. Trimming removed 5 bases at V and 3 bases at J, with 19 bases between. CDR1 DFQATT and CDR2 SNEGSKA come from the germline V gene (reference sequence). The CDR3 loop is CSAPQGGAGKETQYF. DNA of the CDR3: TGCAGTGCTCCCCAGGGGGGGGCGGGGAAAGAGACCCAGTACTTC.

Ten or more counts support this clonotype. The chain joins TRBV4-1 to TRBJ2-1; 9 bases are a match to TRBD2. The CDR3 loop spans 21 amino acids. V lost 2 bases, J lost 1 base, and 18 bases stayed unmatched. Looked up from germline, CDR1 is MGHRA and CDR2 is YSYEKL. In DNA form, the CDR3 reads TGCGCCAGCAGCCAATTGGGACTAGCTGCAAATGGGGGAAAGTCCTACAATGAGCAGTTCTTC. It specifies CASSQLGLAANGGKSYNEQFF.

V gene TRBV20-1 combines with J gene TRBJ2-5; possible D gene TRBD1, 5 bases. Trimming took off 1 base at V and 2 bases at J, with 11 bases between the two ends. Germline CDR1 reads DFQATT; CDR2 reads SNEGSKA (reference sequence). The CDR3 contains 14 residues. The CDR3 reads CSARGRTPQETQYF. The CDR3, as DNA: TGCAGTGCTAGAGGCAGGACACCTCAAGAGACCCAGTACTTC.

This clonotype was detected a few times. V and J are TRBV28 and TRBJ1-2; D remains ambiguous. Looked up from germline, CDR1 is MDHEN and CDR2 is SYDVKM. The germline V and J ends were trimmed by 2 bases and 4 bases, with 8 bases remaining between them. The CDR3 contains 13 residues. The CDR3 region is CASSLGGSYGYTF. The CDR3 DNA sequence: TGTGCCAGCAGTTTAGGAGGGAGCTATGGCTACACCTTC.

Details on this clonotype: One end of the junction is discordant with germline, which a read error may explain. The chain joins TRBV5-1 to TRBJ2-7; tentative D call: TRBD2 (6 bases). Germline V CDR1 and CDR2: SGHRS, YFSETQ. This CDR3 is built from 15 residues. The CDR3 here is CAGSLAGQGGYEQYF. For the CDR3, the DNA is TGCGCCGGCAGCTTGGCGGGGCAGGGTGGTTACGAGCAGTACTTC.

The V gene is TRBV2, the J gene TRBJ2-1; 14 bases are shared with TRBD2. Germline CDR1 reads SNHLY; CDR2 reads FYNNEI. The CDR3 consists of 15 residues. Losses at the gene ends were 5 bases for V and 7 bases for J; bases not matched to a gene: 4. The CDR3 here is CASSRTSGRSNEQFF. CDR3 bases: TGTGCCAGCAGTCGGACTAGCGGGAGGAGTAATGAGCAGTTCTTC.

With regard to this clonotype: With a much larger clone just one base away, this may be a read error. This chain joins TRBV5-1 and TRBJ2-7; 8 nucleotides line up with TRBD2. The CDR3 is made up of 16 amino acids. Germline loops: CDR1 SGHRS, CDR2 YFSETQ. The CDR3 DNA reads TGCACCAGCAGCTTGGAGCTAGCGGGCGCACACTACGAGCAGTACTTC. Its protein is CTSSLELAGAHYEQYF.

Notes on this clonotype: One end of the junction fails to match germline, which may point to a read error. V is TRBV5-1 and J is TRBJ2-7; possibly TRBD2 for D (6 bases). The CDR3 loop spans 14 amino acids. CDR1 is SGHRS, CDR2 YFSETQ, per germline. The CDR3 is CTSKRVGDSYGQYF. For the CDR3, the DNA is TGCACCAGCAAGCGGGTGGGGGACTCCTACGGGCAGTACTTC.

This chain connects TRBV12-3 or TRBV12-4 to TRBJ2-2; 14 nucleotides match TRBD2. Trimming at V came to 8 bases and at J to 5 bases, leaving 7 bases not matched to a gene. The CDR3 has 16 amino acids. In nucleotides, the CDR3 is TGTGCCAGCGGGAGACTAGCGGGAGGGGAAACCGGGGAGCTGTTTTTT. Its translation: CASGRLAGGETGELFF.

About this clonotype itself: Sequence at one end of the junction differs from germline and may be a read error. The rearrangement links TRBV10-3 to TRBJ2-7; tentatively, D is TRBD1 (6 bases). The length of the CDR3 is 12 residues. In germline, CDR1 is ENHRY, CDR2 SYGVKD. DNA of the CDR3: TGTGCCATAAGTGAGGGGGTGTACGAGCAGTACTTC. It yields the protein CAISEGVYEQYF.